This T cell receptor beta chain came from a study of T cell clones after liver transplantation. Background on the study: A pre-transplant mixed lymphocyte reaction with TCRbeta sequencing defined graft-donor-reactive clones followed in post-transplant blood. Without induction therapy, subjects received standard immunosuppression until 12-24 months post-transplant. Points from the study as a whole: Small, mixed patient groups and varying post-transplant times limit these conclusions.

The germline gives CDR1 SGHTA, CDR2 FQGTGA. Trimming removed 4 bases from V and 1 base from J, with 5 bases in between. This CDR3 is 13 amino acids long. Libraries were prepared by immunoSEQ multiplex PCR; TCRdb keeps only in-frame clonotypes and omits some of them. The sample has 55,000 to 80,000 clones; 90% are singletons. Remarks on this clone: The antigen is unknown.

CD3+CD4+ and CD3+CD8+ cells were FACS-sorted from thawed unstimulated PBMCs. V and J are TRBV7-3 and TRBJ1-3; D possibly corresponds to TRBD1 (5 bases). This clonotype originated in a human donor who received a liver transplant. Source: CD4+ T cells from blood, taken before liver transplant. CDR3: CASSSGSGNTIYF. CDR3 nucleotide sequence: TGTGCCAGCAGCTCAGGGTCTGGAAACACCATATATTTT.